Sequencing of this T cell receptor (beta chain) was carried out in a study of cytomegalovirus exposure and HLA in healthy donors. At the level of the study: The same platform was used for the 95 to 150 validation repertoires and the roughly 640 first-cohort repertoires, a later analysis reported.

The donors were part of the roughly 110-subject validation cohort, which stood apart from the approximately 670-subject first cohort. Measured with immunoSEQ multiplex PCR; TCRdb has only the in-frame clones, and not every one. The sample yields 250,000 to 300,000 clones, 80% to 90% seen once. On this clone: The target antigen is unknown.

Study results and caveats: CMV antigen specificity of a few CMV-associated chains was confirmed in vitro.

This clonotype was obtained from a young woman in good health and CMV-seronegative. The sequencing sample was made of PBMCs.

CDR3 protein: CSVRGASGESTDTQYF. DNA for the CDR3: TGCAGCGTTAGAGGAGCTAGCGGGGAGAGCACAGATACGCAGTATTTT. V and J are TRBV29-1 and TRBJ2-3, with TRBD2 matching over 9 bases. Per the germline V gene, CDR1 is SQVTM and CDR2 is ANQGSEA. The CDR3 has 16 amino acids. Unmatched junction bases numbered 9, after V lost 5 bases and J lost 0 bases.